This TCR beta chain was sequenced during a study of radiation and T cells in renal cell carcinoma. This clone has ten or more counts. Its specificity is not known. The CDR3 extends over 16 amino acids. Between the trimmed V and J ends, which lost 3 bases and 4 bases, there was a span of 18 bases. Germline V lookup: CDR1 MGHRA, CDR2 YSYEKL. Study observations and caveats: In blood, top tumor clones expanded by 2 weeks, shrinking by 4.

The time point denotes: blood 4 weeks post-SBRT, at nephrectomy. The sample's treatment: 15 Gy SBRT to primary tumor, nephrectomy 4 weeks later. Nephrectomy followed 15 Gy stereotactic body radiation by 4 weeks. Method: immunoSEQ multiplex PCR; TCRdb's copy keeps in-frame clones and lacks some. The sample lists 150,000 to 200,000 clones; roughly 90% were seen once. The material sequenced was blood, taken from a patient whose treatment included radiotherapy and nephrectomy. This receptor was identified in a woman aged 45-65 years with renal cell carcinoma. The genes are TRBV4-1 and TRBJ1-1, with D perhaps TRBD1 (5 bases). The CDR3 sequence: CASSHPLWTRGTEAFF. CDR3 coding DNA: TGCGCCAGCAGCCACCCCCTTTGGACACGGGGCACTGAAGCTTTCTTT.